The present T cell receptor beta chain was sequenced within a study of T cell responses to AZD1222 COVID-19 vaccine (dated by TCRdb to the early 2020s). For context, the study as a whole: Because spike-specific TCR depth and breadth did not differ between the two schedules, AZD1222 recipients who got a second dose at roughly 4 weeks were pooled with those who got a second dose at roughly 12 weeks. A total of just over 230 trial participants underwent TCR sequencing, of whom some 210 received two doses of AZD1222 and some 25 received two doses of the MenACWY control vaccine. Enrollment into the trials was organized by age into subgroups of 18-55, 56-69 and 70-plus years, and those subgroups contained about 150, 27 and 61 TCR-sequenced participants, respectively.

This clone was seen only once. Which antigen it targets is not known. Base qualities are missing; no much larger clone stands one base away. Looking up the germline V gene yields CDR1 SGHAT and CDR2 FQNNGV. V sheds 2 bases and J sheds 3 bases, leaving 5 bases between their ends. CDR3 length: 13 amino acids, cysteine to phenylalanine. The only DNA kept is the CDR3, 39 bases in frame from the first base. The CDR3 regions of human TCRbeta chains were analyzed by immunosequencing. The paper's processing steps were these. TCRs in the repertoires were matched against a reference library of SARS-CoV-2-specific TCRs that had been generated with the MIRA antigen-specificity platform. Breadth was defined as the fraction of unique TCRs that were SARS-CoV-2-associated. Depth was defined as the fraction of total T cells that were SARS-CoV-2-associated. Using the MIRA data, every spike-specific TCR was mapped to the spike region that the TCR reacted to and assigned to either a CD4 or a CD8 class. Log10-transformed breadth and depth values were compared by one-way ANOVA with Sidak's multiple comparisons tests. The table comes from immuneACCESS by way of TCRdb, which keeps in-frame sequences with V and J called. Part of the clones is missing from these tables; in studies checked, under half for an unresolved V gene and the rest for unknown reasons. That table furnishes V, J and clone size, whereas the DNA furnished D and trimming. The sample table lists some 120,000 clones, 90% of them with a count of one. The ten largest clonotypes hold approximately 7.6% of the sample.

Results the study describes overall, beyond this receptor: Reportedly, almost half of the unique spike-specific TCRs recognized epitopes lying outside the regions that are mutated in the B.1.351 and B.1.1.7 variants. In the small 56-69-year group, the increase in depth fell short of significance, most likely because of low power. Because no day 14 peak-response samples were available, repertoires were characterized only after the peak T cell response. CD4 TCRs associated with the vaccine covered the entire spike protein, and the dominant responses were in regions 160-218 and 743-854. A significant rise in spike-specific TCR breadth and depth was observed after two AZD1222 doses relative to day 0 and relative to MenACWY recipients. Participants were mostly white British and included more females than males, and it was suggested by the authors that clonal diversity may have been underestimated. Conclusions about previously exposed vaccinees are limited because only 5 or 6 AZD1222 recipients were SARS-CoV-2 seropositive at baseline.

The sample's time point, from its label and the paper: baseline before first vaccination. The vaccinee samples were drawn from two UK trials, COV001 and COV002, one of which was a single-blind randomized controlled phase 2/3 trial testing AZD1222 (ChAdOx1 nCoV-19) in healthy adults. Trial participant PBMC samples were collected at day 0 and day 28 after the second dose for TCRbeta chain sequencing. The sequence was collected from an adult in good health. Source: peripheral blood, taken on day 0 of AZD1222 vaccination. Recombination linked TRBV11-2 to TRBJ1-5; the D segment cannot be called with confidence. The nucleotide sequence is TGTGCCAGCAGCTTAACAGACAATCAGCCCCAGCATTTT. It encodes CASSLTDNQPQHF. The entire variable domain, with the stretches around the CDR3 drawn from the reference TRBV11-2 and TRBJ1-5 proteins, is EAGVAQSPRYKIIEKRQSVAFWCNPISGHATLYWYQQILGQGPKLLIQFQNNGVVDDSQLPKDRFSAERLKGVDSTLKIQPAKLEDSAVYLCASSLTDNQPQHFGDGTRLSIL.